This T cell receptor (beta chain) derives from a study of shared clonotypes between healthy human individuals. This clone was picked up a small number of times. The method was immunoSEQ multiplex PCR; TCRdb's version includes in-frame clones alone and lacks a portion of them. The sample has some 1 million clones; around 76% are singletons. Germline CDR1 reads SGHRS; CDR2 reads YFSETQ. Trimming left V 4 bases short and J 6 bases short, with 14 bases between. The length of the CDR3 is 13 residues. The sequence was collected from a man aged 18 to 30 in good health. This chain uses TRBV5-1 with TRBJ2-7, with D perhaps matching TRBD2 (6 bases). Sequencing was performed on memory CD4+ T cells sorted from blood. The subset: CD45RA-negative fraction. The CDR3 sequence: CASSTGSFLEQYF. DNA for the CDR3: TGCGCCAGCAGCACCGGGAGTTTCCTCGAGCAGTACTTC.